The 15 T cell receptor beta chains listed next were all sequenced from one sample in a study of blood T cell repertoires in COVID-19. Libraries were prepared by immunoSEQ multiplex PCR; TCRdb keeps only in-frame clonotypes and omits some of them. The sample comprises some 70,000 clones, roughly 72% of which are singletons, and 15% rests with the top ten. The sequenced sample was peripheral blood. The receptors were gathered from a man aged 60 to 69 with COVID-19, enrolled during active disease.

A few counts support this clone. The CDR3, as DNA: TGCGCCAGCAGCCCAGGCAGTGGAATGTATGGCTACACCTTC. Protein product: CASSPGSGMYGYTF. The chain links TRBV4-1 to TRBJ1-2, with no clear D. CDR3 size: 14 residues. CDR1 MGHRA and CDR2 YSYEKL come from the germline V gene. V was cut by 4 bases and J by 5 bases, with 14 bases left in between.

The chain combines TRBV6-5 with TRBJ2-7, with D perhaps TRBD1 (5 bases). The V gene's germline CDR1 is MNHEY and CDR2 SVGAGI. Trimming took off 0 bases at V and 3 bases at J, with 9 bases between the two ends. CDR3 length: 14 residues. The CDR3 nucleotides are TGTGCCAGCAGTTACTCAGACAGAGGCTACGAGCAGTACTTC. Translation gives CASSYSDRGYEQYF.

CDR3 sequence: CASSVGTGKLVPETQYF. The CDR3 coding sequence is TGTGCCAGCAGCGTAGGGACAGGGAAATTGGTTCCGGAGACCCAGTACTTC. The chain combines TRBV9 with TRBJ2-5; 8 bases are a match to TRBD1. This CDR3 spans 17 amino acids. The junction had 12 bases not matched to a gene; V was cut back by 0 bases and J by 5 bases. Germline-derived CDR1 and CDR2 are SGDLS and YYNGEE.

The gene calls are TRBV3-1 (or the pseudogene TRBV3-2) and TRBJ2-1; TRBD1 matches at 7 bases. V lost 5 bases and J lost 0; bases outside the gene matches: 4. The CDR3 is 15 residues long. Germline assignment: CDR1 LGHDT and CDR2 YNNKEL (reference sequence). The DNA of the CDR3 is TGTGCCAGCAGCGGCTCAGGGGGCTCCTACAATGAGCAGTTCTTC. Amino acids: CASSGSGGSYNEQFF.

This clone has more than one count but fewer than ten. The V gene is TRBV19, the J gene TRBJ1-1, with unresolved D. CDR1 and CDR2 (germline): LNHDA, SQIVND (reference sequence). This CDR3 has 14 residues. V dropped 3 bases and J dropped 5 bases, with 13 bases sitting between them. The CDR3 sequence is CASSIPGGETEAFF. In nucleotides, the CDR3 is TGTGCCAGTAGTATCCCGGGCGGGGAAACTGAAGCTTTCTTT. Using reference TRBV19 and TRBJ1-1 for the parts outside the CDR3, the full variable domain is DGGITQSPKYLFRKEGQNVTLSCEQNLNHDAMYWYRQDPGQGLRLIYYSQIVNDFQKGDIAEGYSVSREKKESFPLTVTSAQKNPTAFYLCASSIPGGETEAFFGQGTRLTVV.

This clone was counted a few times. This specimen includes other DNA sequences encoding the same CDR3. The chain is built from TRBV28 and TRBJ2-7, with 8 nucleotides matching TRBD2. The CDR3 runs 15 residues. Germline assignment: CDR1 MDHEN and CDR2 SYDVKM. The V and J ends lost 1 base and 2 bases, in that order; junction bases with no gene match: 4. The CDR3 is CASSLSGGGTYEQYF. In DNA, the CDR3 is TGTGCCAGCAGTTTATCGGGAGGGGGGACCTACGAGCAGTACTTC.

V is TRBV6-1 and J is TRBJ2-7; D is possibly TRBD2 (6 bases). The CDR3 covers 16 residues. Trimming took 0 bases from V and 5 from J, leaving 17 bases between them. Germline V gives CDR1 MNHNS, CDR2 SASEGT. The CDR3 region is CASSEAGSGEGHEQYF. The CDR3 DNA sequence: TGTGCCAGCAGTGAAGCGGGGTCGGGAGAAGGCCACGAGCAGTACTTC.

DNA for the CDR3: TGTGCCTGGAGCCCGGAGGATACGCAGTATTTT. It encodes CAWSPEDTQYF. The rearrangement links TRBV30 to TRBJ2-3, with no clear D. V lost 3 bases, J lost 6 bases, and 7 bases lay in between. Germline-derived CDR1 and CDR2 are GTSNPN and SVGIG (reference sequence). This CDR3 spans 11 amino acids.

The V and J genes are TRBV28 and TRBJ1-2, with 7 bases aligning to TRBD1. The trim removed 2 bases at V and 9 bases at J, leaving 9 bases unmatched. Germline assignment: CDR1 MDHEN and CDR2 SYDVKM. The CDR3 spans 14 residues. The DNA for the CDR3 is TGTGCCAGCAGTTTACCTACAGGGGTACGGCGCTACACCTTC. Translating it yields CASSLPTGVRRYTF.

At least ten counts were recorded for this clone. V and J are TRBV6-2 or TRBV6-3 and TRBJ2-7; D is uncertain. The V end lost 2 bases, the J end lost 3 bases, and 5 bases lay between the germline ends. There are 12 residues in the CDR3. Germline-derived CDR1 and CDR2 are MNHEY and SVGEGT. The CDR3 spells CASSYLYYEQYF. The CDR3 bases are TGTGCCAGCAGTTACCTTTACTACGAGCAGTACTTC.

The chain recombines TRBV19 with TRBJ2-7; possible D gene TRBD1, 6 bases. CDR3 length equals 13 residues. Trimming took 5 bases from V and 5 from J, leaving 13 bases between them. CDR1 is LNHDA and CDR2 is SQIVND in the germline V gene (reference sequence). CDR3 region: CASSYRVSDEQYF. Here the CDR3 DNA reads TGTGCCAGTAGTTACAGGGTTTCCGACGAGCAGTACTTC.

CDR3 sequence (DNA): TGTGCCAGTAGTATAGGGGGGGGCACCGGGGAGCTGTTTTTT. It is translated as CASSIGGGTGELFF. The chain carries TRBV19 and TRBJ2-2; 7 nucleotides align to TRBD2. The CDR3 length is 14 residues. The germline V gene encodes CDR1 LNHDA and CDR2 SQIVND (reference sequence). V dropped 1 base and J dropped 4; count of bases not matched to a gene: 0.

The chain has TRBV30 and TRBJ2-7; D unclear. CDR1 is GTSNPN and CDR2 is SVGIG in the germline V gene (reference sequence). The V and J ends lost 3 bases and 3 bases respectively, with 9 bases between them. This CDR3 contains 12 residues. The CDR3 loop is CAWRLSIYEQYF. In nucleotides, the CDR3 is TGTGCCTGGAGACTCTCTATCTACGAGCAGTACTTC.

This clone was seen a single time. V usage is TRBV7-3 and J usage is TRBJ1-1; no reliable D call. This CDR3 comprises 13 residues. The germline V gene encodes CDR1 SGHTA and CDR2 FQGTGA. The V and J ends lost 4 bases and 3 bases respectively, with 9 bases between them. DNA of the CDR3: TGTGCCAGCAGCTCTTCAGTGTACACTGAAGCTTTCTTT. Its translation: CASSSSVYTEAFF.

The V and J genes are TRBV6-4 and TRBJ2-7, with TRBD1 matching 7 bases. Germline V gene lookup returns CDR1 MRHNA and CDR2 SNTAGT. The length of the CDR3 is 17 residues. With 3 bases clipped from V and 9 bases from J, the junction kept 20 bases outside the gene matches. In DNA, the CDR3 is TGTGCCAGCAGTGATTTTAAGTGTTTTACAGGGGCTCGAGGGCAGTACTTC. Protein: CASSDFKCFTGARGQYF.